A selection of T cell receptor beta chains follows, all from one sample in a study of T cell responses to AZD1222 COVID-19 vaccine. Here immunoSEQ multiplex PCR was the method, and the copy in TCRdb shows in-frame clones only, minus some. The repertoire holds 100,000 to 150,000 clones, with roughly 86% as singletons. The starting material was peripheral blood, obtained 28 days after the second AZD1222 dose. The receptors were gathered from an adult who received the AZD1222 COVID-19 vaccine. The CDR3 runs from the conserved cysteine through the conserved F or W. The D gene is left open where the match is weak. The size of a clone is reported for some rows only, either as once, few or many, or as a class for expanded clones.

CDR3 protein	CDR3 DNA	V gene	J gene	CDR3 length	clone size	D gene
CASSLGSRGGYTF	TGTGCCAGCAGTTTAGGGTCCAGGGGTGGCTACACCTTC	TRBV12-3/TRBV12-4	TRBJ1-2	13	-	-
CASSGIDRGQQETQYF	TGTGCCAGCAGTGGGATTGACAGGGGCCAACAAGAGACCCAGTACTTC	TRBV2	TRBJ2-5	16	once	TRBD1
CASGDTYPFF	TGTGCCAGCGGTGACACCTATCCGTTCTTC	TRBV27	TRBJ2-1	10	-	-
CAWSRRLGSNGELFF	TGTGCCTGGAGTAGGAGACTAGGTTCTAACGGGGAGCTGTTTTTT	TRBV30	TRBJ2-2	15	-	-
CAISEFNPFREKSSYNEQFF	TGTGCCATCAGTGAGTTTAACCCATTCCGGGAAAAGAGCTCCTACAATGAGCAGTTCTTC	TRBV10-3	TRBJ2-1	20	-	-
CASSAQEQAETQYF	TGTGCCAGCAGCGCCCAGGAGCAGGCGGAGACCCAGTACTTC	TRBV7-2	TRBJ2-5	14	-	-
CASSLTKNLNEQFF	TGTGCCAGCAGCCTGACTAAGAACCTCAATGAGCAGTTCTTC	TRBV5-4	TRBJ2-1	14	-	-
CASSELSGWGTDTQYF	TGTGCCAGCAGTGAATTATCAGGGTGGGGCACAGATACGCAGTATTTT	TRBV6-1	TRBJ2-3	16	-	-
CASRASEVETQYF	TGTGCCAGTAGAGCTTCGGAGGTCGAGACCCAGTACTTC	TRBV19	TRBJ2-5	13	-	-
CASSQDSAGGYRNTGELFF	TGCGCCAGCAGCCAAGATTCTGCGGGGGGGTATAGGAACACCGGGGAGCTGTTTTTT	TRBV4-3	TRBJ2-2	19	-	TRBD2
CSVEGTQYF	TGCAGCGTTGAGGGTACGCAGTATTTT	TRBV29-1	TRBJ2-3	9	-	-
CASSLVQGAGTQYF	TGTGCCAGCAGCTTAGTTCAGGGGGCTGGGACGCAGTATTTT	TRBV11-3	TRBJ2-3	14	-	TRBD1
CASSVQYSLLSGNTIYF	TGTGCCAGCAGCGTACAGTACAGCCTCCTCTCTGGAAACACCATATATTTT	TRBV5-8	TRBJ1-3	17	-	-
CASSPTQLGGQETQYF	TGTGCCAGCAGCCCGACTCAACTAGGGGGACAAGAGACCCAGTACTTC	TRBV7-9	TRBJ2-5	16	once	-
CASSFGAVKPYEQYF	TGTGCCAGCAGCTTCGGGGCGGTAAAACCCTACGAGCAGTACTTC	TRBV7-2	TRBJ2-7	15	-	-
CASSLAGSHNSPLHF	TGCGCCAGCAGCCTGGCAGGGTCCCATAATTCACCCCTCCACTTT	TRBV5-1	TRBJ1-6	15	-	-
CASTFSNTEAFF	TGTGCCAGCACCTTTTCCAACACTGAAGCTTTCTTT	TRBV12-3/TRBV12-4	TRBJ1-1	12	-	-